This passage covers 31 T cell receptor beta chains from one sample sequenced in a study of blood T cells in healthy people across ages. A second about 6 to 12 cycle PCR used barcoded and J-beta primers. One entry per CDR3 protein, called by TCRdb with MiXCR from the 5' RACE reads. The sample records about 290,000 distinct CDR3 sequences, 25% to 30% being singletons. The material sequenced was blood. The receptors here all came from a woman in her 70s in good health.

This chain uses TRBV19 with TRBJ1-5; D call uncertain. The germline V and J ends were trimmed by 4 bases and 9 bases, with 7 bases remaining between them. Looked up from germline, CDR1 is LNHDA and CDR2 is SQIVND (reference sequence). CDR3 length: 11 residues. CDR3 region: CASSRWGPQHF. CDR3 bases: TGTGCCAGTAGTAGGTGGGGGCCCCAGCATTTT.

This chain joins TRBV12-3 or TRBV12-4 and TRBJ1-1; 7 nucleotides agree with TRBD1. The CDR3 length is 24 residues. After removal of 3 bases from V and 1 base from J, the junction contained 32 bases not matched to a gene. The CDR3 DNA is TGTGCCAGCAGTTTCCGCGGGGGGGGACCGGGACAGAGACTAGCTTCCATAGGGAACACTGAAGCTTTCTTT. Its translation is CASSFRGGGPGQRLASIGNTEAFF.

The CDR3 protein is CASGPRAKTQYF. The CDR3 region has the DNA TGTGCTAGTGGACCCAGGGCGAAGACCCAGTACTTC. The chain has TRBV12-5 and TRBJ2-1; a possible D gene is TRBD1 (5 bases). The J call may be faulty, since TRBJ2-5 better matches the DNA end. CDR1 and CDR2 from the germline V gene are LGHNT and FRNRAP. This CDR3 is built from 12 residues.

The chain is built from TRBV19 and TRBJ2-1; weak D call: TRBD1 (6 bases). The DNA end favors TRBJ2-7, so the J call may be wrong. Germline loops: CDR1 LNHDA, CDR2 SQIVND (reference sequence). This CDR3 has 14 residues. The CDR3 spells CASTQDRSDYEQYF. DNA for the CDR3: TGTGCCAGTACTCAAGACAGGTCCGACTACGAGCAGTACTTC.

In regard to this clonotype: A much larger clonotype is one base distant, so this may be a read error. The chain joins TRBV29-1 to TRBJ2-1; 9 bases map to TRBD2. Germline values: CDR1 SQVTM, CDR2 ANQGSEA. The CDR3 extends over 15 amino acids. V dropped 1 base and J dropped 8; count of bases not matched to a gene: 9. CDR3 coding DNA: TGCAGCGTTGAAGTGGGGCTAGCGGGATACGATGAGCAGTTCTTC. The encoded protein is CSVEVGLAGYDEQFF.

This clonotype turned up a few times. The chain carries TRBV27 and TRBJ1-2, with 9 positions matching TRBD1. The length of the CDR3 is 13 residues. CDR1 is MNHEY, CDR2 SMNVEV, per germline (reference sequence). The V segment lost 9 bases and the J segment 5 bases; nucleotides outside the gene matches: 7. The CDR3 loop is CASRQGVKYGYTF. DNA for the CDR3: TGTGCCAGTAGACAGGGGGTTAAGTATGGCTACACCTTC.

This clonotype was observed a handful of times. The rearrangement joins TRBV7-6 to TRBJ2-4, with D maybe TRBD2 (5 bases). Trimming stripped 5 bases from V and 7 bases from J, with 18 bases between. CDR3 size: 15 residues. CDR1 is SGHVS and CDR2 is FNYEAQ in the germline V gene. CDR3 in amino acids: CASSLSPGSGNIQYF. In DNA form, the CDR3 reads TGTGCCAGCAGCCTCTCACCGGGATCGGGGAACATTCAGTACTTC.

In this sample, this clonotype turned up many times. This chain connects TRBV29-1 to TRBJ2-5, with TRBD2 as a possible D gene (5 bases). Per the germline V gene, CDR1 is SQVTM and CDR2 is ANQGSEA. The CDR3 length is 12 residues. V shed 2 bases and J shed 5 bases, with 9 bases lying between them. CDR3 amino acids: CSVESGGETQYF. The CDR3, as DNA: TGCAGCGTTGAATCAGGCGGGGAGACCCAGTACTTC.

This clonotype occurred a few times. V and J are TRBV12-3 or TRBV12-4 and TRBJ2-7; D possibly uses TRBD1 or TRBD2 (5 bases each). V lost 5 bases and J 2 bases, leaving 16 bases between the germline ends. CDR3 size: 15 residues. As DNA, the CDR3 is TGTGCCAGCAGTCCTGGGGGAAGGGGTCCCTACGAGCAGTACTTC. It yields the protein CASSPGGRGPYEQYF.

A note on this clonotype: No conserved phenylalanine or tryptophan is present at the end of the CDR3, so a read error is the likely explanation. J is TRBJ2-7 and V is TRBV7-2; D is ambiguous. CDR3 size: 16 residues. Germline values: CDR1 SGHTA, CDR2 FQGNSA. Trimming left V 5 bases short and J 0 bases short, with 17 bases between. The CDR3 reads CASSPPGRSPSYEQYL. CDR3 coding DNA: TGTGCCAGCAGCCCGCCCGGACGGAGCCCCTCCTACGAGCAGTACCTC.

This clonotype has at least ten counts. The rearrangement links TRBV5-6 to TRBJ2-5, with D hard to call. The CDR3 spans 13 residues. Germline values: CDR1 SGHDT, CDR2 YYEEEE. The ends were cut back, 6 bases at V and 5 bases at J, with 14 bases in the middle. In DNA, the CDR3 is TGTGCCAGCACCAACCCCCTCCGCGAGACCCAGTACTTC. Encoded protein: CASTNPLRETQYF.

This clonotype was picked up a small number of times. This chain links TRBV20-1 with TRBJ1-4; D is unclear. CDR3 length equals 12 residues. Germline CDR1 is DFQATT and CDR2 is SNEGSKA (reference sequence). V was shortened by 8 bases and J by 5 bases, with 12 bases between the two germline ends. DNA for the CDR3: TGCAGTTTCGGGGAAAGGAATGAAAAACTGTTTTTT. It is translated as CSFGERNEKLFF.

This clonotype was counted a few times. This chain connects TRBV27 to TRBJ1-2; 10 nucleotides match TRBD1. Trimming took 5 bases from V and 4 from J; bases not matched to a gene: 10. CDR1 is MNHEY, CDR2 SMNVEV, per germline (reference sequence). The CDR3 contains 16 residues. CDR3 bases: TGTGCCAGCAGTCTTACCGGGACAGGGGCATTCTATGGCTACACCTTC. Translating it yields CASSLTGTGAFYGYTF.

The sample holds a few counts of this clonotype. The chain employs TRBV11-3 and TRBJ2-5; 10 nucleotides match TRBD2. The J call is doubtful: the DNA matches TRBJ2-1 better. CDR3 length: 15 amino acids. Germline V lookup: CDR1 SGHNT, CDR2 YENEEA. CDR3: CASSILAGAGVEQFF. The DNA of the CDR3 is TGTGCCAGCAGCATTCTAGCGGGAGCAGGGGTTGAGCAGTTCTTC.

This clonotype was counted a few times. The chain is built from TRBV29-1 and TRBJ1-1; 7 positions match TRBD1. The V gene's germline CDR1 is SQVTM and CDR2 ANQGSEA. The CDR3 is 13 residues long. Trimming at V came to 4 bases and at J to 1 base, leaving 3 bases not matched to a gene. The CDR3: CSVAQGSNTEAFF. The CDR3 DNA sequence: TGCAGCGTTGCACAGGGGTCGAACACTGAAGCTTTCTTT.

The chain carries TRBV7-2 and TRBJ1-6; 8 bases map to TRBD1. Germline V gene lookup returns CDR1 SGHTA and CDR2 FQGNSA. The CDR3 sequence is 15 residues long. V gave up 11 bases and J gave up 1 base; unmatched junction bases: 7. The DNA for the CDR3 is TGTGCCGGTTCTCAGGGGGCATCCTATAATTCACCCCTCCACTTT. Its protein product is CAGSQGASYNSPLHF.

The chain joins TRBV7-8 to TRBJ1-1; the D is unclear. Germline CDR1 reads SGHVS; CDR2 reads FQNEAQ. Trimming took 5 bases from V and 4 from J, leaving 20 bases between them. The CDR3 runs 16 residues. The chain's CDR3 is CASSPVSGPASTEAFF. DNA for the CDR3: TGTGCCAGCAGCCCTGTTTCGGGCCCAGCCAGCACTGAAGCTTTCTTT.

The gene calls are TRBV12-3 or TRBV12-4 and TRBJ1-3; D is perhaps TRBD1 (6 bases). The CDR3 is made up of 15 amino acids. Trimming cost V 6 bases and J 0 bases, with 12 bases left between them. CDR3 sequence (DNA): TGTGCCAGCAGCTACGGACAGTACTCTGGAAACACCATATATTTT. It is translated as CASSYGQYSGNTIYF.

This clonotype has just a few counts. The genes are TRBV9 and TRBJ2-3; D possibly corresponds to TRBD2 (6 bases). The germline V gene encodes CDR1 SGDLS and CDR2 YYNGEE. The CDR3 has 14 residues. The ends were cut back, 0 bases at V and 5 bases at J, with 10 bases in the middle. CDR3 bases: TGTGCCAGCAGCGTAGCGGGAGTCAGAGATACGCAGTATTTT. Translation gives CASSVAGVRDTQYF. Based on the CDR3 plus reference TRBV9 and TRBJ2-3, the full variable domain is DSGVTQTPKHLITATGQRVTLRCSPRSGDLSVYWYQQSLDQGLQFLIQYYNGEERAKGNILERFSAQQFPDLHSELNLSSLELGDSALYFCASSVAGVRDTQYFGPGTRLTVL.

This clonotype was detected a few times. CDR3 nucleotide sequence: TGCAGCGCCGGGACTAGCGGGAGGGCCTTTAATGAGCAGTTCTTC. Protein sequence: CSAGTSGRAFNEQFF. This chain connects TRBV29-1 to TRBJ2-1; 16 nucleotides agree with TRBD2. The CDR3 spans 15 residues. CDR1 and CDR2 (germline): SQVTM, ANQGSEA. J was trimmed by 7 bases and V by 7 bases; bases with no gene match: 7.

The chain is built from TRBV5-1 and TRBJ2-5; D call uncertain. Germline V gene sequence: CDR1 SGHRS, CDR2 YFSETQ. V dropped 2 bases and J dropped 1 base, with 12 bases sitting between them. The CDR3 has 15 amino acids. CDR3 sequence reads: CASSFLGQSQETQYF. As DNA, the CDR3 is TGCGCCAGCAGCTTTCTAGGGCAGAGCCAAGAGACCCAGTACTTC. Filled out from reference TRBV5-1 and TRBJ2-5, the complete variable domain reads KAGVTQTPRYLIKTRGQQVTLSCSPISGHRSVSWYQQTPGQGLQFLFEYFSETQRNKGNFPGRFSGRQFSNSRSEMNVSTLELGDSALYLCASSFLGQSQETQYFGPGTRLLVL.

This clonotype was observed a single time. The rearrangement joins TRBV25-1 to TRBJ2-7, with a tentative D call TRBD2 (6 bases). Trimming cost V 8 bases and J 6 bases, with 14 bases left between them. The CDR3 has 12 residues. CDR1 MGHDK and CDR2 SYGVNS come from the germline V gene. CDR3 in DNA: TGTGCCAGCGGCCCTTCGCGGGGCGAGCAGTACTTC. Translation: CASGPSRGEQYF.

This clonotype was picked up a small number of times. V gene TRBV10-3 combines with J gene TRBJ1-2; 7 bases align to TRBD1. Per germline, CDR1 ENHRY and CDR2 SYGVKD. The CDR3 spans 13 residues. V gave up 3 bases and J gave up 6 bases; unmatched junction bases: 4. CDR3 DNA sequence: TGTGCCATCAGTGAAAGACAGGGAGATGGCTACACCTTC. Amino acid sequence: CAISERQGDGYTF.

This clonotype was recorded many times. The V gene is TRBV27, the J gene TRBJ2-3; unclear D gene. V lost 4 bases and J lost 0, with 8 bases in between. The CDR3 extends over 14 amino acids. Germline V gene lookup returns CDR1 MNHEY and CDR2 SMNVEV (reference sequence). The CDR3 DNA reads TGTGCCAGCAGTTACAGCGTTAGCACAGATACGCAGTATTTT. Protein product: CASSYSVSTDTQYF.

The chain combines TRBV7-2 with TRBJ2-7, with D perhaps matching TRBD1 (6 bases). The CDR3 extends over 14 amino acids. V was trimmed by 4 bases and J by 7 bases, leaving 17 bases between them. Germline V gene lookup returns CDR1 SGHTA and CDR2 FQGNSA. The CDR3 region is CASSSTRTAWEQYF. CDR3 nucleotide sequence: TGTGCCAGCAGCTCCACTCGGACAGCTTGGGAGCAGTACTTC. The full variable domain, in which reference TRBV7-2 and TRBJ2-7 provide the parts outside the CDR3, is GAGVSQSPSNKVTEKGKDVELRCDPISGHTALYWYRQSLGQGLEFLIYFQGNSAPDKSGLPSDRFSAERTGGSVSTLTIQRTQQEDSAVYLCASSSTRTAWEQYFGPGTRLTVT.

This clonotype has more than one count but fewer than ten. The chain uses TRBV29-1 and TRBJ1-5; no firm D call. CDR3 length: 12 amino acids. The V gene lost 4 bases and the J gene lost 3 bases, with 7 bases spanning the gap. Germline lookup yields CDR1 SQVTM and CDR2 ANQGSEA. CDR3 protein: CSVGGPNQPQHF. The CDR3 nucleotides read TGCAGCGTTGGGGGTCCCAATCAGCCCCAGCATTTT.

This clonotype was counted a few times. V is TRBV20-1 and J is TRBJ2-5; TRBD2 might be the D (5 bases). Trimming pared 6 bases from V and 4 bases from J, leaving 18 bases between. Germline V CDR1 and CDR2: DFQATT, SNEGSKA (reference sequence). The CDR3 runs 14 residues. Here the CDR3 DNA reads TGCAGTGCCCCGCAAAGGGAGATGGGAGAGACCCAGTACTTC. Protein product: CSAPQREMGETQYF.

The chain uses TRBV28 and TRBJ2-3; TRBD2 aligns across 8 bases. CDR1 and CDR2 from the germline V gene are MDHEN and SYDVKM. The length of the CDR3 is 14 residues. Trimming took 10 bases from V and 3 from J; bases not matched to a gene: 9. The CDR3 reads CATLPGLVTDTQYF. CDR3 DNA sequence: TGTGCCACCTTACCGGGACTAGTGACAGATACGCAGTATTTT.

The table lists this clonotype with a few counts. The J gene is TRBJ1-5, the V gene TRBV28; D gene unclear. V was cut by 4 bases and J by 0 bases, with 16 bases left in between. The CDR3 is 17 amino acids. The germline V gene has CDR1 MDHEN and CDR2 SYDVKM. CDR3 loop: CASSSYTSFYSNQPQHF. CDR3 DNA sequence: TGTGCCAGCAGTTCCTATACGAGCTTCTATAGCAATCAGCCCCAGCATTTT.

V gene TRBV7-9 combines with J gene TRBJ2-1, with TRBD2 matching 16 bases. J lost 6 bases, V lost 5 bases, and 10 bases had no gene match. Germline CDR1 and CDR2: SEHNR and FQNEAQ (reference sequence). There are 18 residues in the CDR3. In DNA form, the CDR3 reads TGTGCCAGCAGCCCGATAGGGGGACTAGCGGGAGGGTTCAATGAGCAGTTCTTC. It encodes CASSPIGGLAGGFNEQFF.

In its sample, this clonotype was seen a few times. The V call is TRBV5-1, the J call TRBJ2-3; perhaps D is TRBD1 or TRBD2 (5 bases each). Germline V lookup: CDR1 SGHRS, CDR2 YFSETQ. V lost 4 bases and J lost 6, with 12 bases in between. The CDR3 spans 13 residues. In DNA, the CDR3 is TGCGCCAGCAGCCCCGGGGCCTTGGATACGCAGTATTTT. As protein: CASSPGALDTQYF. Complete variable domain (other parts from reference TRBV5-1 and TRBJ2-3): KAGVTQTPRYLIKTRGQQVTLSCSPISGHRSVSWYQQTPGQGLQFLFEYFSETQRNKGNFPGRFSGRQFSNSRSEMNVSTLELGDSALYLCASSPGALDTQYFGPGTRLTVL.